This T cell receptor beta chain was retrieved from a study of blood T cell repertoires in COVID-19. Across the whole study: COVID-19 samples, acute and convalescent, were from the United States, Italy and Spain. Sample material is recorded as cDNA or gDNA derived from T cells, B-cell-depleted T cells, or PBMCs.

Original methodology: Reference gene primer amplification gave nucleated cell count estimates. Produced via immunoSEQ multiplex PCR; TCRdb's table is partial and in-frame only. From that table come the V and J calls and clone size; the DNA was used to work out D and trimming. The profile covers approximately 350,000 clones, with around 90% appearing a single time and under 3.5% taken by the ten largest. Trimming left V 2 bases short and J 1 base short, with 8 bases between. Per germline, CDR1 SGHTA and CDR2 FQGNSA. The CDR3 has 14 residues. Sequenced: peripheral blood. The clonotype originates from a woman aged 18 to 35 who had recovered from COVID-19. The rearrangement links TRBV7-2 to TRBJ1-1; unclear D gene. The CDR3 nucleotides are TGTGCCAGCAGCTTAATTTCGCGGAACACTGAAGCTTTCTTT. As protein: CASSLISRNTEAFF.